This entry features one T cell receptor (beta chain) sequence. This sample stems from a study of blood T cell repertoires in COVID-19. Study context: The samples span acute and convalescent COVID-19 from the United States, Italy and Spain. PBMCs, B-cell-depleted T cells, or T cells were the source of the cDNA or gDNA that made up the material.

This CDR3 is 15 amino acids long. Germline V CDR1 and CDR2: MNHEY, SVGAGI. The junction had 5 bases not matched to a gene; V was cut back by 6 bases and J by 4 bases. Profiling relied on immunoSEQ multiplex PCR, and the TCRdb table lists in-frame clones only, not all of them. This sample has roughly 250,000 clones, with roughly 80% found just once. Sequencing was carried out using peripheral blood. The receptor comes from an older person with COVID-19, enrolled during active disease. The chain recombines TRBV6-5 with TRBJ2-3; 12 positions match TRBD2. CDR3 DNA: TGTGCCAGCAGGGCTAGCGGGGGGGCCGCAGATACGCAGTATTTT. It translates to CASRASGGAADTQYF.